This record concerns one TCR beta chain sequence. The antigen remains undetermined. Germline values: CDR1 DFQATT, CDR2 SNEGSKA (reference sequence). The CDR3 covers 16 residues. The ends lost 3 bases at V and 0 bases at J; junction bases unmatched: 8. These data belong to a study of T-cell reconstitution after alpha-beta-depleted transplantation in children. Study-wide findings and caveats: Approximately two months post-transplant, alpha-beta T cells reportedly originated from several hundred expanded graft clones. By one year post-transplant, T-cell counts and diversity largely arose from T cells that were newly produced.

It was with unique molecular identifiers that the TCRbeta library was prepared. TCRdb reprocessed the PCR reads via MiXCR and lists one record per CDR3 protein. The top ten hold around an eighth of the sample, which has around 500,000 distinct CDR3 sequences, 23% seen once. This TCR was sampled from a boy younger than two who had a stem cell transplant for acute myeloid leukemia, so the T cells may come from the graft donor. The V call is TRBV20-1, the J call TRBJ1-5; 7 bases agree with TRBD1. The sequences come from PBMCs, mostly from graft donor cells, collected 360 days after TCRalphabeta/CD19-depleted stem cell transplant. The CDR3 loop is CSASHDRAYSNQPQHF. The DNA of the CDR3 is TGCAGTGCTAGTCACGACAGGGCATATAGCAATCAGCCCCAGCATTTT.